The present T cell receptor beta chain was sequenced within a study of T cell responses to AZD1222 COVID-19 vaccine. Overall study: Pooling was applied to second doses at about 4 or about 12 weeks.

The CDR3 runs to 15 residues. Germline CDR1 and CDR2: MNHEY and SVGEGT. The V end was cut by 2 bases, the J end by 1 base, with 11 bases between. This clone was seen just once. Its cognate antigen is unknown. Findings and limits, study-wide: The donor group comprised mostly white British people and more females; the analysis possibly underestimated clonal diversity. Spike-wide coverage was observed for vaccine-associated CD4 TCRs, with dominant responses at 160-218 and 743-854.

Profiling relied on immunoSEQ multiplex PCR, and the TCRdb table lists in-frame clones only, not all of them. The table lists some 140,000 clones, approximately 90% of them singletons, with around 2.8% in the top ten. The sequence was collected from an adult in good health. The specimen was peripheral blood, collected on day 0 of AZD1222 vaccination. This chain links TRBV6-2 or TRBV6-3 with TRBJ1-1; weak D call: TRBD1 (5 bases). CDR3 sequence: CASSYGYRGNTEAFF. CDR3 coding DNA: TGTGCCAGCAGTTACGGGTATAGGGGGAACACTGAAGCTTTCTTT.